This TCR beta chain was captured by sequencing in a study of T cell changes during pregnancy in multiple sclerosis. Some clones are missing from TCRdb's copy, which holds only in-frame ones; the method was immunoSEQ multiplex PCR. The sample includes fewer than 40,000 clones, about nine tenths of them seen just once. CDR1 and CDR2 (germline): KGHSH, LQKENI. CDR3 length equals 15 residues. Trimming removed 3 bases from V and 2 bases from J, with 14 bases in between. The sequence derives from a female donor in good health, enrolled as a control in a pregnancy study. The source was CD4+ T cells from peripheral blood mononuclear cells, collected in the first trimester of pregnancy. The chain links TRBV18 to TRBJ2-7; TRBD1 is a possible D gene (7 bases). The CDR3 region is CASSPAAGGPYEQYF. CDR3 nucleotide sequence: TGTGCCAGCTCACCGGCGGCAGGGGGGCCCTACGAGCAGTACTTC.